Shown below are 8 T cell receptor beta chains from a single sample sequenced in a study of Graves' ophthalmopathy and Graves' hyperthyroidism. Amplification of the TCR beta CDR3 regions used RNA transcripts (as template). Second-round multiplex PCR came after first-round RT-PCR with HTBI primers. TCRdb reanalysed the multiplex PCR reads using MiXCR and keeps one entry per CDR3 protein. The data hold 350,000 to 400,000 distinct CDR3 sequences, with 15% observed a single time. Sequenced sample: peripheral blood. All receptors derive from a woman aged 18-30 years with stable Graves' hyperthyroidism.

This clonotype showed up many times. The rearrangement joins TRBV25-1 to TRBJ1-6, with a weak D call TRBD1 (5 bases). This CDR3 is built from 16 residues. V was trimmed by 1 base and J by 8 bases, leaving 15 bases between them. CDR1 and CDR2 from the germline V gene are MGHDK and SYGVNS. The CDR3 DNA is TGTGCCAGCAGTGAATCAATAGGGGCGAGGTATTCACCCCTCCACTTT. Its protein product is CASSESIGARYSPLHF.

This clonotype showed up many times. The chain carries TRBV5-1 and TRBJ1-1; D is possibly TRBD1 (5 bases). There are 15 residues in the CDR3. Germline V gives CDR1 SGHRS, CDR2 YFSETQ. V was clipped by 1 base and J by 4 bases, with 14 bases between them. CDR3 nucleotide sequence: TGCGCCAGCAGCTTGAGGGACTACGGGACCACTGAAGCTTTCTTT. Translating gives CASSLRDYGTTEAFF.

This clonotype was observed many times. The chain links TRBV11-2 to TRBJ2-7, with 9 bases fitting TRBD1. The V segment lost 6 bases and the J segment 3 bases; nucleotides outside the gene matches: 6. The CDR3 sequence is 14 residues long. The V gene's germline CDR1 is SGHAT and CDR2 FQNNGV. In nucleotides, the CDR3 is TGTGCCAGCAGGTCCGGGACAGGGATCTACGAGCAGTACTTC. Amino acid sequence: CASRSGTGIYEQYF.

The table lists this clonotype with a few counts. V gene TRBV11-2 combines with J gene TRBJ2-7, with a tentative D call TRBD1 (6 bases). The CDR3 consists of 16 residues. V was pared by 5 bases and J by 1 base, with 18 bases between. Germline assignment: CDR1 SGHAT and CDR2 FQNNGV. In DNA form, the CDR3 reads TGTGCCAGCAGCACCCCTAGGGGGTCCCAGTCCTACGAGCAGTACTTC. Residues: CASSTPRGSQSYEQYF. The whole variable domain, filled in from reference TRBV11-2 and TRBJ2-7, reads EAGVAQSPRYKIIEKRQSVAFWCNPISGHATLYWYQQILGQGPKLLIQFQNNGVVDDSQLPKDRFSAERLKGVDSTLKIQPAKLEDSAVYLCASSTPRGSQSYEQYFGPGTRLTVT.

About this clonotype itself: The junction shows a germline mismatch at one end, possibly a read error. The gene calls are TRBV10-3 and TRBJ2-7, with 7 bases matching TRBD1. This CDR3 is built from 16 residues. Germline lookup yields CDR1 ENHRY and CDR2 SYGVKD. The CDR3 loop reads CAISESGTGAGYEQCF. The CDR3 DNA follows: TGTGCCATCAGTGAGTCGGGCACAGGGGCGGGTTACGAGCAGTGCTTC.

This clonotype has a count of ten or more. This chain joins TRBV6-5 and TRBJ2-7; no definite D call. Germline CDR1 reads MNHEY; CDR2 reads SVGAGI. V dropped 2 bases and J dropped 2 bases, with 10 bases sitting between them. The CDR3 sequence is 14 residues long. DNA for the CDR3: TGTGCCAGCAGTTACGGACCCCAGGCCTACGAGCAGTACTTC. Its protein product is CASSYGPQAYEQYF.

This rearrangement joins TRBV9 to TRBJ2-7, with 7 bases that match TRBD1. In germline, CDR1 is SGDLS, CDR2 YYNGEE. The CDR3 spans 12 residues. Trimming at V came to 8 bases and at J to 6 bases, leaving 8 bases not matched to a gene. The chain's CDR3 is CASSMAGGEQYF. DNA of the CDR3: TGTGCCAGTAGTATGGCAGGGGGCGAGCAGTACTTC.

This clonotype was counted ten times or more. V is TRBV11-2 and J is TRBJ2-5; tentatively, D is TRBD2 (5 bases). CDR1 and CDR2 (germline): SGHAT, FQNNGV. V was pared by 3 bases and J by 5 bases, with 19 bases between. The CDR3 runs 16 residues. The CDR3 region is CASSLRQLGLSETQYF. The CDR3 bases are TGTGCCAGCAGCTTGCGACAACTAGGTCTATCGGAGACCCAGTACTTC.